The sequence of this TCR beta chain was determined in a study of cytomegalovirus exposure and HLA in healthy donors. This CDR3 has 14 amino acids. Losses at the gene ends were 6 bases for V and 4 bases for J; bases not matched to a gene: 8. The germline gives CDR1 SGHRS, CDR2 YFSETQ. PCR amplification relied on 60 Vbeta primers (plus 13 Jbeta primers). TCRdb's table, derived via immunoSEQ multiplex PCR, lists solely in-frame clones and lacks some. Its clone listing holds around 80,000 clones. The sample taken for sequencing was PBMCs. The rearrangement joins TRBV5-1 to TRBJ2-5, with 8 bases that match TRBD1. The clonotype originates from a boy aged 5-17 years in good health and CMV-seronegative. This CDR3 reads CASKGQGVGETQYF. The CDR3 DNA follows: TGCGCCAGCAAAGGACAGGGAGTTGGAGAGACCCAGTACTTC.